These T cell receptor beta chains were read from a single sample in a study of T cells after yellow fever vaccination. TCRdb reprocessed the 5' RACE reads via MiXCR and lists one record per CDR3 protein. The table lists approximately 250,000 distinct CDR3 sequences, 5.2% of them singletons. This specimen consisted of CD4+ T cells sorted from PBMCs, obtained on the day of the yellow fever booster vaccination. The receptor set was obtained from a man aged 18 to 29 who received the YFV17D yellow fever vaccine. The CDR3 runs from the conserved cysteine through the conserved F or W. The D gene is left open where the match is weak. Clone size is stated in some rows and not others, as once, few, many or a class when expanded.

TRBD1 - TRBJ2-1 TRBV7-3 TGTGCCAGCAGCGCTTCAGGGGGTTTCTCCTACAATGAGCAGTTCTTC CASSASGGFSYNEQFF
- few TRBJ2-2 TRBV5-1 TGCGCCAGCAGCTCGATAGACACCGGGAAGCTGTTTTTT CASSSIDTGKLFF
TRBD1 many TRBJ1-4 TRBV12-3/TRBV12-4 TGTGCCAGCAGGCCCACCAAGGGACAGGGTAATGAAAAACTGTTTTTT CASRPTKGQGNEKLFF
- - TRBJ1-3 TRBV12-3/TRBV12-4 TGTGCCAGCAGCCTCCGGCAAGCCTCTGGAAACACCATATATTTT CASSLRQASGNTIYF
TRBD1 few TRBJ2-7 TRBV7-8 TGTGCCAGCAGCTTATACAGGGGGCGATCCCCTGGATACGAGCAGTACTTC CASSLYRGRSPGYEQYF
TRBD2 few TRBJ2-3 TRBV19 TGTGCCAGTAGTATACTAGCGGAAACCACAGATACGCAGTATTTT CASSILAETTDTQYF
- - TRBJ2-5 TRBV10-2 TGCGCCAGCAGTGTACTATGGGAGACCCAGTACTTC CASSVLWETQYF
- many TRBJ2-6 TRBV19 TGTGCCAGTAGTATCAGTCAGGCTGGGGCCAACGTCCTGACTTTC CASSISQAGANVLTF
- few TRBJ2-3 TRBV7-3 TGTGCCAGCAGCTCCGTGGGGGGGCTCACAGATACGCAGTATTTT CASSSVGGLTDTQYF
- few TRBJ2-1 TRBV2 TGTGCCAGCAGTGAGAAGAGGGTGGCCTACAATGAGCAGTTCTTC CASSEKRVAYNEQFF
- - TRBJ2-3 TRBV20-1 TGCAGTGCTAGAAGGCTGGTCTTGACAGATACGCAGTATTTT CSARRLVLTDTQYF
- - TRBJ1-3 TRBV7-2 TGTGCCAGCAGCTTCTCGGGATTCTCTGGAAACACCATATATTTT CASSFSGFSGNTIYF
- - TRBJ1-2 TRBV6-5 TGTGCCAGCAGTTACTCTGGGGGCGGGACATATTATGGCTACACCTTC CASSYSGGGTYYGYTF
TRBD1 many TRBJ1-1 TRBV4-3 TGCGCCAGCAGCCACGACAGGGGGCGGACTGAAGCTTTCTTT CASSHDRGRTEAFF